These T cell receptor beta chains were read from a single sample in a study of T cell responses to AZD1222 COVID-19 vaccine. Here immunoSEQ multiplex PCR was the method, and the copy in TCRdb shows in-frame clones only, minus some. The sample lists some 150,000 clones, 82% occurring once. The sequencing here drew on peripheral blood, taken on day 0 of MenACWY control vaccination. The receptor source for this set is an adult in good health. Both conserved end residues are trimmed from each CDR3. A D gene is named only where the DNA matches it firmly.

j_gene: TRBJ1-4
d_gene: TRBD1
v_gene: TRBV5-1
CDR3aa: ASSFDRGQYEKLF

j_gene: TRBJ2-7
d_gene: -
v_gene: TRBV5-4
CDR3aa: ASSLEGGLEQY

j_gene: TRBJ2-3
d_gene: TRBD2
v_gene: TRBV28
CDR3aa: ASSFRRGADTQY

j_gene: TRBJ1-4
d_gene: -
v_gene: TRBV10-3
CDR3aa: ATLGLDEKLF

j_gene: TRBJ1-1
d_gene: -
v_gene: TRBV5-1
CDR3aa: ASSLVVMNTEAF

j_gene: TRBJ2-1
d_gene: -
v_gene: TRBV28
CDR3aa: ASSLTDEQF

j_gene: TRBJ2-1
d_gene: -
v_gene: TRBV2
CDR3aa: ASRAGANNEQF

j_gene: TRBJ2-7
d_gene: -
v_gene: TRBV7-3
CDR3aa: ASSFDGNSYEQY

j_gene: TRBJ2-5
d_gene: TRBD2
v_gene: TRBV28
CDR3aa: ASSGLVRETQY

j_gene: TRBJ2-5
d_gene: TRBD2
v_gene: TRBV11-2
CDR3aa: ASSRSGGQETQY

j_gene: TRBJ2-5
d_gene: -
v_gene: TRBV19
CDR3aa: ASSIAPVRQETQY

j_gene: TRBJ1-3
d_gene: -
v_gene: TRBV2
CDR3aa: ASSETPVSGNTIY

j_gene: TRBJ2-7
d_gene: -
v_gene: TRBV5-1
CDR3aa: ASSFISGNSYEQY

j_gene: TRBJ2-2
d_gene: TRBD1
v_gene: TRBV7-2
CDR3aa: ASSHRDRGDTGELF

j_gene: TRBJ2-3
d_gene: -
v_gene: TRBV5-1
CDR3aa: ASSSAGRADAQY

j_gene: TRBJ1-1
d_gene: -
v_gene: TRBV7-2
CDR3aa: ASSLYLDGEAF

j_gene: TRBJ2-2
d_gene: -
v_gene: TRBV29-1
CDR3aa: SVGLGVTGELF

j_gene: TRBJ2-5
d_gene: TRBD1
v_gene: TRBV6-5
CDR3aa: ASSPPTGVRETQY

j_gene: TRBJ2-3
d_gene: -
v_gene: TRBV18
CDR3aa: ASSPGLALGDTQY

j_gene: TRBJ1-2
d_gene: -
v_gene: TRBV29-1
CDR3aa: SVAGGSNYGYT

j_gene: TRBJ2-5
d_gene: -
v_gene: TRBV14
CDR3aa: ASSQRVGGAQETQY